This T cell receptor beta chain emerged from a study of T-cell memory formation after mild COVID-19 (dated by TCRdb to about 2021). Regarding the complete study: Most TCR sequence clusters were specific to one of the two donors. The cohort comprised two young, previously healthy adult volunteers, one female and one male. T-cell clones expanding and contracting after mild COVID-19 in a couple of donors were tracked by longitudinal TCRalpha and TCRbeta repertoire sequencing.

Sequencing was performed on an Illumina NovaSeq 6000. TCRalpha and TCRbeta cDNA libraries were constructed by 5'RACE with constant-segment primers, with sample barcodes and unique molecular identifiers being introduced. Trizol reagent was used to extract RNA from every sample. Amplification of the libraries took two PCR steps, and the second step added a second sample barcode plus Illumina TruSeq adapters. Sequencing of the libraries was done on an Illumina NovaSeq, producing 2 x 150 bp paired-end reads. The study's own analysis went as follows. Reads were demultiplexed and collapsed into UMI-guided consensus sequences with migec v1.2.7. Using mixcr v2.1.11, UMI consensuses were aligned to TRA and TRB V and J templates and then assembled into clonotypes. A clonotype was counted as expanded or contracted only if both edgeR and NoisET called the change significant, with noise models trained on biological replicates. edgeR calls used a false discovery rate-adjusted p below 0.01 and a log2 fold-change threshold of 1. As an exploratory analysis of dynamics, PCA with hierarchical clustering was applied to max-normalized trajectories of the 1000 most abundant clonotypes. Separately sequenced CD4+ and CD8+ repertoires were used to assign a CD4 or CD8 phenotype to each responding clone. Through fastp at Q25 and MiXCR, TCRdb rebuilt clones from the public reads, retaining in-frame beta chains. Each CDR3 protein gets just one entry, which takes the most common genes and DNA from the rows behind it. TCRdb assigned the V and J calls; the authors' analysis was not used. The sample table shows roughly 280,000 distinct CDR3 sequences, and around 15% are seen once. The ten most abundant clones make up 22% of the sample.

The full study reports these points: The study covered only a couple of mild cases, and larger cohorts including severe cases with pre-infection samples were considered necessary. Whether the second-wave clones peaking on day 37 were SARS-CoV-2 specific was not confirmed. Some responding clones were detected in pre-infection memory, which suggested that pre-existing cross-reactive memory T cells had joined the SARS-CoV-2 response. Contracting CD4+ clones were located mainly in the CM and EM memory subsets, whereas CD8+ clones were found to be enriched in EMRA. Balanced CD4/CD8 phenotypes were observed for clones contracting from day 15 to 85, whereas a bias towards CD4+ was observed for a second wave of clones expanding from day 15 to 37.

Ficoll-Paque density gradient centrifugation was used to isolate PBMCs. V lost 3 bases and J lost 0 bases; the stretch between them is 11 bases long. The CDR3 sequence holds 15 residues, the cysteine and phenylalanine included. Of all the DNA, just the CDR3 is kept, 45 bases in frame from base 1. CDR1 is given as ENHRY and CDR2 as SYGVKD, both from the germline V gene. On this clonotype: It has no known antigen specificity. The input lacks base qualities; no much larger clone sits a single base away.

The chain was built from TRBV10-3 and TRBJ1-1, and perhaps TRBD1 as D gene, on 6 matching bases. Sequences were obtained from PBMCs or a T cell subset sorted from them (not recorded which). This TCR was recovered from a man between 18 and 35 years old who had mild COVID-19 (a few samples of this study predate the infection). The sample titles of this study are shuffled in the database, so cell type and time point are left out; the donor was told from shared clones. The CDR3 has the sequence CAISDPDRMNTEAFF. The DNA sequence reads TGTGCCATCAGTGACCCAGACAGGATGAACACTGAAGCTTTCTTT.